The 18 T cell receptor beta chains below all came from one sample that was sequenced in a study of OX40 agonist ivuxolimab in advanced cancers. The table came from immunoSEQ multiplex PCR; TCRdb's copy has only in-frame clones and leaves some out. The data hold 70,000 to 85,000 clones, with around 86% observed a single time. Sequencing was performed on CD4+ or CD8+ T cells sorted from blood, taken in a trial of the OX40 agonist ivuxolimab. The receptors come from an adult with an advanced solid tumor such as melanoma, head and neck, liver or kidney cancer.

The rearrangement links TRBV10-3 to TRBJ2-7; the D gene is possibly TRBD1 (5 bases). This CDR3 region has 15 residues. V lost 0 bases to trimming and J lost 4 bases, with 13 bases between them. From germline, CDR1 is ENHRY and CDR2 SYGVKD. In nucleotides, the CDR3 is TGTGCCATCAGTGAGTCGTCGGCAGGGCGGTACGAGCAGTACTTC. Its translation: CAISESSAGRYEQYF.

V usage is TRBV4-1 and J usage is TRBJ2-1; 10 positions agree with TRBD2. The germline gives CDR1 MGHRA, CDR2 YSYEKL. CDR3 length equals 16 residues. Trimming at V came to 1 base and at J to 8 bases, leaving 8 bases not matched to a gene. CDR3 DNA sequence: TGCGCCAGCAGCCAAGGTCCGCTAGCGGGAGTCTATGAGCAGTTCTTC. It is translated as CASSQGPLAGVYEQFF.

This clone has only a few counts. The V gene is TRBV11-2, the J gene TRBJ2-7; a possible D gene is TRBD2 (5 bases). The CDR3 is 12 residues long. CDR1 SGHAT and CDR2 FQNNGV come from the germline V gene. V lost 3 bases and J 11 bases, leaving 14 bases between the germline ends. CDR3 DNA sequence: TGTGCCAGCAGCTTGGAGCGGAGCTGGAAGTACTTC. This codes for CASSLERSWKYF.

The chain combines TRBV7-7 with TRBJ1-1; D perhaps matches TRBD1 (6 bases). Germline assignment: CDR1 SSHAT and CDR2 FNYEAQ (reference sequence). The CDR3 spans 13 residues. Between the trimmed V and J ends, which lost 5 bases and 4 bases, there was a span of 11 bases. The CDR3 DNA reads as TGTGCCAGCAGCCCATCCAGGGGCACTGAAGCTTTCTTT. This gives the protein CASSPSRGTEAFF.

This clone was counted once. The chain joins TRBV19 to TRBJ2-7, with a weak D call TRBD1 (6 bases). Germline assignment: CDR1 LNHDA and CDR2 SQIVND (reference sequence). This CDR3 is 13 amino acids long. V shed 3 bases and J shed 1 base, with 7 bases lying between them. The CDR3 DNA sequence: TGTGCCAGTAGTATCCAGGGGTCCTACGAGCAGTACTTC. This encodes CASSIQGSYEQYF.

CDR3 in DNA: TGTGCCAGCAGCTTGGTACGACAGACCAACTATGGCTACACCTTC. Amino acids: CASSLVRQTNYGYTF. The rearrangement links TRBV5-6 to TRBJ1-2, with D possibly being TRBD1 (5 bases). Germline loops: CDR1 SGHDT, CDR2 YYEEEE. The CDR3 spans 15 residues. The V end was cut by 0 bases, the J end by 2 bases, with 11 bases between.

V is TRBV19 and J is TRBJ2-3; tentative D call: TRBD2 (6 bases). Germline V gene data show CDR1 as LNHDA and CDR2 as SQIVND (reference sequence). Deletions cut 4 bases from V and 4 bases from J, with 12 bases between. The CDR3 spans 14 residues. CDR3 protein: CASSRLGSSDTQYF. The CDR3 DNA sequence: TGTGCCAGTAGTAGGCTCGGGAGCTCAGATACGCAGTATTTT.

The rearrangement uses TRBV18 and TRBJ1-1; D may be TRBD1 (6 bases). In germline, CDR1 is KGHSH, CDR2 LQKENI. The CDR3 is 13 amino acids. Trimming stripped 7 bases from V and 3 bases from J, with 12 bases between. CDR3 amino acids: CASLQGRDTEAFF. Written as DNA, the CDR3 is TGTGCCAGCTTACAGGGAAGGGACACTGAAGCTTTCTTT.

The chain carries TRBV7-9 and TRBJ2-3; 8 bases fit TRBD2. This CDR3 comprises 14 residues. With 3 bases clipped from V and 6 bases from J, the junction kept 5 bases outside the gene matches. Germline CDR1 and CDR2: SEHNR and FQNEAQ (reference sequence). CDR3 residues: CASSFRGGPDTQYF. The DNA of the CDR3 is TGTGCCAGCAGCTTTCGGGGGGGCCCCGATACGCAGTATTTT.

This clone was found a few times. The CDR3 protein is CATSREWGDEQYF. CDR3 nucleotide sequence: TGTGCCACCAGCAGAGAATGGGGGGACGAGCAGTACTTC. This chain connects TRBV15 to TRBJ2-7, with D possibly TRBD2 on 6 matching bases. V lost 0 bases and J lost 5, with 8 bases in between. The germline V gene has CDR1 LNHNV and CDR2 YYDKDF (reference sequence). The CDR3 length is 13 residues.

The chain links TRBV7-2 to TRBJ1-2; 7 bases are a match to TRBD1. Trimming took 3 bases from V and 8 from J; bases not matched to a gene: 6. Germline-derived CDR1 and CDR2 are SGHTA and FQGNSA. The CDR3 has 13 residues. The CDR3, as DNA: TGTGCCAGCAGCTTCCAACAGGGGAGCGGCTACACCTTC. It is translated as CASSFQQGSGYTF.

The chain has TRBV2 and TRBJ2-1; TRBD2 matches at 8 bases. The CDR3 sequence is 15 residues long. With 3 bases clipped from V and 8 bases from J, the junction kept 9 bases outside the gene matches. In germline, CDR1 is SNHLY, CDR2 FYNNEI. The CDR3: CASSEGTRGVDEQFF. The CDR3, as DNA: TGTGCCAGCAGTGAGGGGACTAGAGGGGTCGATGAGCAGTTCTTC.

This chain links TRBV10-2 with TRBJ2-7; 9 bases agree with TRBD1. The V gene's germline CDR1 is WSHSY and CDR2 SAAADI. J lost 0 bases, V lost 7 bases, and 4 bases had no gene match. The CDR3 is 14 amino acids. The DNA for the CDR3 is TGCGCCAGCACTAGGGGACAGGGCTCCTACGAGCAGTACTTC. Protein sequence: CASTRGQGSYEQYF.

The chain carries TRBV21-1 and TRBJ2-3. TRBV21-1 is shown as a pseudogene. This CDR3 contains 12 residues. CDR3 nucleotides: TGTGCCAGCAGCAAAGGACCAGATACGCAGTATTTT. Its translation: CASSKGPDTQYF.

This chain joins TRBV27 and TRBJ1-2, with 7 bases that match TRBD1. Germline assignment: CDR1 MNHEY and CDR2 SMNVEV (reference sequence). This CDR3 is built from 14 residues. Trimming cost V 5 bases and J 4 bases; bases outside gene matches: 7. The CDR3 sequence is CASSPQGIGYGYTF. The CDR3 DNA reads TGTGCCAGCAGTCCACAGGGGATAGGCTATGGCTACACCTTC.

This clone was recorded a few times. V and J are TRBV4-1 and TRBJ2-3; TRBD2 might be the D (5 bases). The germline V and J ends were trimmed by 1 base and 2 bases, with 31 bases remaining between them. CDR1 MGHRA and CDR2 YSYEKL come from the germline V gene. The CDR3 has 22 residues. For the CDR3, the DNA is TGCGCCAGCAGCCAAGGGGGAACGATGGCGGAGGATACCCAGATAACCACAGATACGCAGTATTTT. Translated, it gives CASSQGGTMAEDTQITTDTQYF.

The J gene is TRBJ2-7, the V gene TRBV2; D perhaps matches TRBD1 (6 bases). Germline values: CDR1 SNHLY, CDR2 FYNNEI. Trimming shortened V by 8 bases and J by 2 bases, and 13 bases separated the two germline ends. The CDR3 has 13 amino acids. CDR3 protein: CASGTTSPYEQYF. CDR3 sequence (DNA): TGTGCCAGCGGGACAACTAGTCCCTACGAGCAGTACTTC. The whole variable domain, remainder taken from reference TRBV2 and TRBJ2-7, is EPEVTQTPSHQVTQMGQEVILRCVPISNHLYFYWYRQILGQKVEFLVSFYNNEISEKSEIFDDQFSVERPDGSNFTLKIRSTKLEDSAMYFCASGTTSPYEQYFGPGTRLTVT.

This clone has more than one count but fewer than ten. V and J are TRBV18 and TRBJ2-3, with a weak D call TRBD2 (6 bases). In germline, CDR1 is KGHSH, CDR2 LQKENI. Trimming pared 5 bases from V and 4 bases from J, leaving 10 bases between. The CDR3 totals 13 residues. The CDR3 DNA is TGTGCCAGCTCAGGCGGGGCAGCAGATACGCAGTATTTT. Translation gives CASSGGAADTQYF.